These T cell receptor beta chains were read from a single sample in a study of blood T cells in healthy people across ages. Via MiXCR, TCRdb re-called the 5' RACE reads, giving one row per CDR3 protein. The sample lists hundreds of thousands of distinct CDR3 sequences, under 35% seen once, with around 16% in the top ten. The sample consisted of blood. The source of these receptors is a woman of 80 years or more in good health. Both conserved end residues are part of each CDR3. The D gene is left open where the match is weak. The size entry is marked missing in some rows and otherwise reads once, few, many or a size class.

J | D | V | size | DNA | CDR3
TRBJ1-2 | NA | TRBV2 | few | TGTGCCAGCAGTGAACGCCGGAGCGATGGCTACACCTTC | CASSERRSDGYTF
TRBJ1-2 | NA | TRBV30 | many | TGTGCCTGGAGTCGTAGGGACACACCCCAATCGGGCTACACCTTC | CAWSRRDTPQSGYTF
TRBJ2-1 | NA | TRBV15 | many | TGTGCCACCGCCCCGCGGAGCTCCTACAATGAGCAGTTCTTC | CATAPRSSYNEQFF
TRBJ2-3 | NA | TRBV30 | many | TGTGCCTGCGCTAGGTCTGGCAGCACAGATACGCAGTATTTT | CACARSGSTDTQYF
TRBJ2-1 | NA | TRBV2 | many | TGTGCCAGTAGTGGATGGCGGACCTACAATGAGCAGTTCTTC | CASSGWRTYNEQFF
TRBJ2-7 | TRBD2 | TRBV6-1 | many | TGTGCCAGCAGTGAAGGAACTAGCGGGCTCTCCTACGAGCAGTACTTC | CASSEGTSGLSYEQYF
TRBJ1-6 | TRBD1 | TRBV7-9 | many | TGTGCCAGCGCGGGGACAGGGCATTCACCCCTCCACTTT | CASAGTGHSPLHF
TRBJ2-3 | TRBD2 | TRBV29-1 | many | TGCAGCGTTGAAGGGGCTAGCGGGGGGCTCGGAGATACGCAGTATTTT | CSVEGASGGLGDTQYF
TRBJ2-6 | NA | TRBV15 | many | TGTGCCACCAGCAGATTTTTGAGCTCTGGGGCCAACGTCCTGACTTTC | CATSRFLSSGANVLTF
TRBJ2-5 | TRBD2 | TRBV3-1 | NA | TGTGCCAGCAGCCAGAGGAGACCGGGACTAGCGGTCGATGAGCAGTACTTC | CASSQRRPGLAVDEQYF
TRBJ2-3 | TRBD1 | TRBV7-9 | many | TGTGCCAGCAGCGACCGGGACAGGGGGCTTAGAGATACGCAGTATTTT | CASSDRDRGLRDTQYF
TRBJ2-5 | NA | TRBV20-1 | many | TGCAGTGCTCGGGACACAAACCAAGAGACCCAGTACTTC | CSARDTNQETQYF
TRBJ1-1 | NA | TRBV18 | NA | TGTGCCAGCTCAACCGAATTCGGACGTCCGAACACTGAAGCTTTCTTT | CASSTEFGRPNTEAFF
TRBJ1-2 | NA | TRBV4-1 | few | TGCGCCAGCAGCCAAGAGGGTATAGGGAACTATGGCTACACCTTC | CASSQEGIGNYGYTF
TRBJ2-1 | NA | TRBV20-1 | NA | TGCAGTGCTAGAGATCTGCGGGGCCTCTTCAATGAGCAGTTCTTC | CSARDLRGLFNEQFF
TRBJ2-7 | NA | TRBV6-1 | few | TGTGCCAGCAGTGAAGTCAGGGACGAGCAGTACTTC | CASSEVRDEQYF
TRBJ1-5 | NA | TRBV20-1 | many | TGCAGTGCACCCAGGGGTTTCAATCAGCCCCAGCATTTT | CSAPRGFNQPQHF
TRBJ1-2 | NA | TRBV20-1 | many | TGCAGTGCTAGAGGCGGGACATTTTTCAACTATGGCTACACCTTC | CSARGGTFFNYGYTF
TRBJ2-2 | NA | TRBV3-1 | NA | TGTGCCAGCAGCCAACGTGAGGGGACCGGGGAGCTGTTTTTT | CASSQREGTGELFF
TRBJ1-4 | NA | TRBV4-3 | NA | TGCGCCAGCAGCCAAGACCACCGGGGGATCTTCGAAAAACTGTTTTTT | CASSQDHRGIFEKLFF
TRBJ2-4 | TRBD1 | TRBV12-3/TRBV12-4 | many | TGTGCCAGCAGTACATGGACAGGGGAAAACATTCAGTACTTC | CASSTWTGENIQYF
TRBJ2-1 | NA | TRBV20-1 | many | TGCAGTGCTAGAGATTCGGGGGGCCCCAATGAGCAGTTCTTC | CSARDSGGPNEQFF
TRBJ1-1 | TRBD1 | TRBV7-9 | NA | TGTGCCAGCAGCACCAAGACAGGGAGAATGAACACTGAAGCTTTCTTT | CASSTKTGRMNTEAFF
TRBJ2-2 | TRBD2 | TRBV4-3 | NA | TGCGCCAGCAGCCTATTTAGCGGGGGGCTGAACACCGGGGAGCTGTTTTTT | CASSLFSGGLNTGELFF
TRBJ2-7 | NA | TRBV20-1 | many | TGCAGTGCTAGAGATCGGGCGGCAGGGACCTCCTACGAGCAGTACTTC | CSARDRAAGTSYEQYF
TRBJ2-2 | TRBD2 | TRBV29-1 | many | TGCAGCGTTGAGGTTGGGTCGTCTAGCGGGTTCACCGGGGAGCTGTTTTTT | CSVEVGSSSGFTGELFF
TRBJ1-5 | NA | TRBV7-2 | many | TGTGCCAGCAGCTTAGGGGGGTTTGGGACGTATCAGCCCCAGCATTTT | CASSLGGFGTYQPQHF
TRBJ2-7 | NA | TRBV20-1 | many | TGCAGTGCTCAGTTGAGTTACGAGCAGTACTTC | CSAQLSYEQYF
TRBJ1-2 | TRBD1 | TRBV27 | many | TGTGCCAGCAGGAAACAGGGGGCGCAGGAGGACTATGGCTACACCTTC | CASRKQGAQEDYGYTF
TRBJ2-7 | TRBD1 | TRBV3-1 | many | TGTGCCAGCAGCCAAGTCGGACAGGGGACGTACGAGCAGTACTTC | CASSQVGQGTYEQYF
TRBJ1-2 | NA | TRBV6-2/TRBV6-3 | NA | TGTGCCAGCGCCTTTTTCAACTATGGCTACACCTTC | CASAFFNYGYTF
TRBJ1-6 | NA | TRBV20-1 | many | TGCAGTGCTAGAGGTCCTTCCTATAATTCACCCCTCCACTTT | CSARGPSYNSPLHF
TRBJ2-2 | NA | TRBV7-2 | NA | TGTGCCAGCAGCTGGAACACCGGGGAGCGGTTTTTT | CASSWNTGERFF
TRBJ2-4 | NA | TRBV7-2 | many | TGTGCCAGCAGCTTAAGTAGAAACATTCAGTACTTC | CASSLSRNIQYF
TRBJ1-6 | TRBD1 | TRBV7-2 | few | TGTGCCAGCAGCCAGGGGGCTGGTAATTCGCCCCTCCACTTT | CASSQGAGNSPLHF
TRBJ1-1 | NA | TRBV29-1 | NA | TGCAGCGTTGACAGGGGAACTGGAGCTTTCTTT | CSVDRGTGAFF
TRBJ1-2 | TRBD1 | TRBV5-1 | few | TGCGCCAGCCAACCTCGGACAGGGCAAGGAGCAGGCTACACCTTC | CASQPRTGQGAGYTF
TRBJ2-2 | NA | TRBV15 | few | TGTGCCACCAGCAGAGCACCCGGGGAGCTGTTTTTT | CATSRAPGELFF
TRBJ2-5 | TRBD1 | TRBV9 | many | TGTGCCAGCAGCGCCCGGGACAGGGGGCCCCAAGAGACCCAGTACTTC | CASSARDRGPQETQYF
TRBJ1-2 | NA | TRBV5-1 | many | TGCGCCAGCGAAAGGGCAGAGGGCTACACCTTC | CASERAEGYTF
TRBJ1-6 | NA | TRBV6-2/TRBV6-3 | NA | TGTGCCAGCAGTTACTCGCCGGGAAGAAATCGATCACCCCTCCACTTT | CASSYSPGRNRSPLHF
TRBJ2-3 | NA | TRBV24-1 | many | TGTGCCACCAGTGATACAGGGTTGTCAGATACGCAGTATTTT | CATSDTGLSDTQYF
TRBJ2-3 | NA | TRBV21-1 | many | TGTGCCAGCAGCTACCGGGACTCCGGACACACAGATACGCAGTATTTT | CASSYRDSGHTDTQYF
TRBJ2-2 | NA | TRBV3-1 | NA | TGTGCCAGCAGCCAAGGAAGGGTGACCGGGGAGCTGTTTTTT | CASSQGRVTGELFF
TRBJ2-7 | NA | TRBV7-9 | many | TGTGCCAGCAGCATCAGGGGCTACGAGCAGTACTTC | CASSIRGYEQYF
TRBJ1-4 | NA | TRBV5-1 | NA | TGCGCCAGCAGCAGGGACCCCGGCAGGGGTAATGAAGAACTGTTTTTT | CASSRDPGRGNEELFF
TRBJ1-6 | NA | TRBV4-3 | NA | TGCGCCAGTAGCCTTAAAAGGAATTCTGATTCATCCCTCCACTTT | CASSLKRNSDSSLHF
TRBJ2-3 | NA | TRBV5-1 | few | TGCGCCAGCAACTTGGGGACTCCAACAGATACGCAGTATTTT | CASNLGTPTDTQYF
TRBJ2-3 | TRBD2 | TRBV14 | NA | TGTGCCAGCAGCCAAACTAGCGCGCAGTATTTT | CASSQTSAQYF
TRBJ2-3 | NA | TRBV7-3 | few | TGTGCCAGCAGCCCATCCGGGGAAATGGATACGCAGTATTTT | CASSPSGEMDTQYF